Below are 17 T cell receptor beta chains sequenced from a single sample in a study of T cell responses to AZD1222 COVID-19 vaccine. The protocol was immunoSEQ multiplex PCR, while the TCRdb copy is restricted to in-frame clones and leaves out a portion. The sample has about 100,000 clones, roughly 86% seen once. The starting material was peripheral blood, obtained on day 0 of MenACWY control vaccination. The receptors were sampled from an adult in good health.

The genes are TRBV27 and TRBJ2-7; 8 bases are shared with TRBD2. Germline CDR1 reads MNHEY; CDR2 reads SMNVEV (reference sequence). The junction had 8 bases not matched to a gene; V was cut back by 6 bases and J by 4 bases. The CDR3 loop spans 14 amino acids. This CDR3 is CASRTAGVIYEQYF. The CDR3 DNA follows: TGTGCCAGCAGGACAGCGGGAGTAATATACGAGCAGTACTTC.

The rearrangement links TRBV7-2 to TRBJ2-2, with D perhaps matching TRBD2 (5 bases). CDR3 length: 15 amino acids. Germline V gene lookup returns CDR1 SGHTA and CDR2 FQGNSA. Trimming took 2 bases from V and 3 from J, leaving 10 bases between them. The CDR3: CASSLHGGYTGELFF. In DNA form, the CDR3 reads TGTGCCAGCAGCTTACATGGAGGTTACACCGGGGAGCTGTTTTTT.

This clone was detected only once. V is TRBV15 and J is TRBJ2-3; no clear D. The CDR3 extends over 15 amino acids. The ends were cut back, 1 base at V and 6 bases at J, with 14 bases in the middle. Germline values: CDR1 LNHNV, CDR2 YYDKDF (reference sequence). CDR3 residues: CATSRVTPFYDTQYF. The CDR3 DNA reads TGTGCCACCAGCAGAGTGACCCCGTTCTATGATACGCAGTATTTT.

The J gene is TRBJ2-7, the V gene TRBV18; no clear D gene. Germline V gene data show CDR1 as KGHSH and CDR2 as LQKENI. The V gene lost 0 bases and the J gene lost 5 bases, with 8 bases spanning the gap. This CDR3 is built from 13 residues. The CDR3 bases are TGTGCCAGCTCACCACCTAGCTACAACGAGCAGTACTTC. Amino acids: CASSPPSYNEQYF.

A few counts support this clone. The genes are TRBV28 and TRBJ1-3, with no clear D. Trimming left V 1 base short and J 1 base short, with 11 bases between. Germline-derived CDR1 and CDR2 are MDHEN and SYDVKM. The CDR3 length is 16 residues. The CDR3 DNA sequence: TGTGCCAGCAGTTTATCAGTAGGGCAATCTGGAAACACCATATATTTT. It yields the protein CASSLSVGQSGNTIYF.

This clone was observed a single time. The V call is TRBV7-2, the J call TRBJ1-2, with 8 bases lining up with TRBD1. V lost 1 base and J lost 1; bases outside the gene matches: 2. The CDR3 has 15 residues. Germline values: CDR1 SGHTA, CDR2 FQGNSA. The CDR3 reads CASSLGGQGNYGYTF. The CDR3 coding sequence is TGTGCCAGCAGCTTAGGTGGACAGGGTAACTATGGCTACACCTTC.

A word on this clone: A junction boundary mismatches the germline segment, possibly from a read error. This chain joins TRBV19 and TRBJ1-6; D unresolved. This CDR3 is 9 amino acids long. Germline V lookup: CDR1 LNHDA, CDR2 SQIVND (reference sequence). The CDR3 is CASSIFREF. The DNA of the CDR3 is TGTGCCAGTAGTATATTTAGGGAATTT.

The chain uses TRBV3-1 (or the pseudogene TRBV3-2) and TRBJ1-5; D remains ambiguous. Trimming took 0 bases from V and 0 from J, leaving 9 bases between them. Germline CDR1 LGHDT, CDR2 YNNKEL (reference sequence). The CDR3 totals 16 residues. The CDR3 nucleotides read TGTGCCAGCAGCCAAGATCTAGGGAGTAGCAATCAGCCCCAGCATTTT. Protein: CASSQDLGSSNQPQHF.

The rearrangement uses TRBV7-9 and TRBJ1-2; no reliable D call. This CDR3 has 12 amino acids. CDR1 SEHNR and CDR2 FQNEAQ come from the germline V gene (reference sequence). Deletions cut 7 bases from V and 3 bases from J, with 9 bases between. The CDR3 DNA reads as TGTGCCAGCATCCCTCAGGACTATGGCTACACCTTC. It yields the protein CASIPQDYGYTF.

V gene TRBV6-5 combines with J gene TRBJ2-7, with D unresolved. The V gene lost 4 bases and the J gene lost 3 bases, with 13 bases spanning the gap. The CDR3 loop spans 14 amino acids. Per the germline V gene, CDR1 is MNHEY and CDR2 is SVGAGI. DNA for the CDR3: TGTGCCAGCAGTTTATCAGGAGACCTCTACGAGCAGTACTTC. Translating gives CASSLSGDLYEQYF.

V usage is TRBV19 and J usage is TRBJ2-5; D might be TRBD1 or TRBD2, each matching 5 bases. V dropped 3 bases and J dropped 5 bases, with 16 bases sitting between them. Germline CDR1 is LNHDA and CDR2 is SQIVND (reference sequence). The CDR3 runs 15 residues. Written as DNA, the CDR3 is TGTGCCAGTAGTATTGGGCAGGGATGGGAGGAGACCCAGTACTTC. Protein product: CASSIGQGWEETQYF.

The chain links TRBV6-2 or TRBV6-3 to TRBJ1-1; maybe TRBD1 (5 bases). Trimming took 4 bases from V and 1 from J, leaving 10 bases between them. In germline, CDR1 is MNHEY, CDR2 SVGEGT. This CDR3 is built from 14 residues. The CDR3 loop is CASSSPGGNTEAFF. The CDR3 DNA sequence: TGTGCCAGCAGTTCACCCGGGGGGAACACTGAAGCTTTCTTT.

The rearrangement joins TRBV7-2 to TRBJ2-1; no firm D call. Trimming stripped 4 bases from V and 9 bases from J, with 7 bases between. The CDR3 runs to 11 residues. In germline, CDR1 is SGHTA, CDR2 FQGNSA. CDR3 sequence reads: CASSSWAEQFF. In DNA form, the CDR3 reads TGTGCCAGCAGCTCGTGGGCTGAGCAGTTCTTC.

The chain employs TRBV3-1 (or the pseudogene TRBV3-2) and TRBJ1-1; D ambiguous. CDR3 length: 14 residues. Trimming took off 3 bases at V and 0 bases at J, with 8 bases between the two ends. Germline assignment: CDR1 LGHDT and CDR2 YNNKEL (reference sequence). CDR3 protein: CASSQVGVNTEAFF. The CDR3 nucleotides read TGTGCCAGCAGCCAGGTTGGAGTGAACACTGAAGCTTTCTTT.

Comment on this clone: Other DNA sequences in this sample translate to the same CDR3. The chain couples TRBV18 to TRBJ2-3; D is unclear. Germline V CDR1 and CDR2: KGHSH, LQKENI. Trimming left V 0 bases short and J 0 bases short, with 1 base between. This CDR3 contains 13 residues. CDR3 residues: CASSPPSTDTQYF. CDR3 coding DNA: TGTGCCAGCTCACCACCGAGCACAGATACGCAGTATTTT.

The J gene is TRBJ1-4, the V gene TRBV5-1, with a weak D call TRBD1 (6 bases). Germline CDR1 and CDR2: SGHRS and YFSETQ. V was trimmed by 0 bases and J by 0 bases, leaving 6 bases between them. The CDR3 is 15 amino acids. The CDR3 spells CASSLAGATNEKLFF. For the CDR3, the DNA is TGCGCCAGCAGCTTGGCAGGGGCAACTAATGAAAAACTGTTTTTT.

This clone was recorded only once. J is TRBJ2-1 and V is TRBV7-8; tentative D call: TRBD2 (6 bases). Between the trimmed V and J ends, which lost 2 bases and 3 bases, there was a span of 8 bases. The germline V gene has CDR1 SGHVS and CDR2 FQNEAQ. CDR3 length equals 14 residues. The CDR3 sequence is CASSLFSGYNEQFF. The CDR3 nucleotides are TGTGCCAGCAGCTTATTTAGCGGCTACAATGAGCAGTTCTTC.